These 25 T cell receptor beta chains were all obtained from the same sample, sequenced in a study of blood T cells in healthy people across ages. Together with a sample-barcoded 5' primer, a J-beta primer mix was included in a second PCR lasting roughly 6 to 12 cycles. A single record per CDR3 protein comes from TCRdb applying MiXCR to the 5' RACE reads. The table shows some 1,500,000 distinct CDR3 sequences, with under 55% occurring only once. The sequenced material came from blood. These receptors were taken from a young woman in good health.

To note about this clonotype: Given a much more abundant clone one base away, this may be a read error. Since the CDR3 does not end with the conserved phenylalanine or tryptophan, this likely comes from a read error. The chain joins TRBV12-3 or TRBV12-4 to TRBJ2-1; 9 nucleotides align to TRBD2. The CDR3 runs 15 residues. J lost 0 bases, V lost 6 bases, and 3 bases had no gene match. The DNA for the CDR3 is TGTGCCAGCAGCTGGACTAGCGCCTCCTACAATGAGCAGTTCGTC. Its protein product is CASSWTSASYNEQFV.

This clonotype was seen at least ten times. The chain recombines TRBV4-1 with TRBJ2-5; weak D call: TRBD2 (5 bases). This CDR3 has 15 amino acids. V was cut by 0 bases and J by 5 bases, with 13 bases left in between. The germline V gene encodes CDR1 MGHRA and CDR2 YSYEKL. The CDR3 DNA reads as TGCGCCAGCAGCCAAGATCTGGACTCCGGGGAGACCCAGTACTTC. This gives the protein CASSQDLDSGETQYF.

This clonotype was counted between two and nine times. The chain is built from TRBV20-1 and TRBJ2-1; 10 bases are shared with TRBD1. The ends lost 6 bases at V and 1 base at J; junction bases unmatched: 6. Per the germline V gene, CDR1 is DFQATT and CDR2 is SNEGSKA (reference sequence). This CDR3 is 15 amino acids long. DNA of the CDR3: TGCAGTGCGGAAGGGGGACAGGGGTCCTACAATGAGCAGTTCTTC. It translates to CSAEGGQGSYNEQFF.

This chain connects TRBV5-1 to TRBJ2-1; D tentatively fits TRBD1 or TRBD2 (5 bases each). Trimming removed 5 bases from V and 10 bases from J, with 16 bases in between. Germline V gives CDR1 SGHRS, CDR2 YFSETQ. The CDR3 runs to 13 residues. In DNA form, the CDR3 reads TGCGCCAGCAGTCTTGTTACCGGGACCGAGCAGTTCTTC. This encodes CASSLVTGTEQFF.

The chain links TRBV2 to TRBJ2-5; 11 bases agree with TRBD2. Trimming took 4 bases from V and 1 from J; bases not matched to a gene: 5. This CDR3 contains 16 residues. Looked up from germline, CDR1 is SNHLY and CDR2 is FYNNEI. The CDR3 spells CASSASLAGGQETQYF. The DNA of the CDR3 is TGTGCCAGCAGTGCTTCCCTAGCGGGGGGCCAAGAGACCCAGTACTTC.

This clonotype was counted once. J is TRBJ2-5 and V is TRBV6-2 or TRBV6-3; D possibly corresponds to TRBD1 (5 bases). The CDR3 covers 14 residues. The V gene's germline CDR1 is MNHEY and CDR2 SVGEGT. Trimming stripped 5 bases from V and 3 bases from J, with 13 bases between. CDR3 loop: CASSQPDIEETQYF. The CDR3 nucleotides read TGTGCCAGCAGTCAGCCGGACATCGAAGAGACCCAGTACTTC.

The rearrangement joins TRBV20-1 to TRBJ2-7; D gene uncertain. Trimming pared 0 bases from V and 7 bases from J, leaving 13 bases between. Germline-derived CDR1 and CDR2 are DFQATT and SNEGSKA (reference sequence). This CDR3 comprises 13 residues. This CDR3 is CSARDRPGWEQYF. The CDR3 DNA follows: TGCAGTGCTAGAGATCGACCGGGTTGGGAGCAGTACTTC.

This clonotype was detected a few times. J is TRBJ2-1 and V is TRBV7-2, with a possible D match to TRBD2 (6 bases). The CDR3 extends over 14 amino acids. CDR1 is SGHTA and CDR2 is FQGNSA in the germline V gene. V dropped 5 bases and J dropped 7 bases, with 15 bases sitting between them. CDR3 in amino acids: CASSATGGGNEQFF. CDR3 DNA: TGTGCCAGCAGCGCAACAGGTGGGGGGAATGAGCAGTTCTTC.

Ten or more counts support this clonotype. J is TRBJ2-3 and V is TRBV7-9; no reliable D call. CDR1 and CDR2 from the germline V gene are SEHNR and FQNEAQ (reference sequence). This CDR3 spans 13 amino acids. With 5 bases removed from V and 4 bases from J, the gap between germline ends came to 10 bases. The CDR3, as DNA: TGTGCCAGCAGCCCCCGACCCCCAGATACGCAGTATTTT. Its protein is CASSPRPPDTQYF.

The chain joins TRBV7-6 to TRBJ2-1; perhaps TRBD1 as D (6 bases). The DNA matches TRBJ2-7 better at its end, which makes the J call doubtful. Germline CDR1 SGHVS, CDR2 FNYEAQ. CDR3 size: 15 residues. The CDR3: CASSTGSPSYNEQYF. DNA of the CDR3: TGTGCCAGCAGCACAGGGTCCCCTTCCTACAATGAGCAGTACTTC.

V usage is TRBV30 and J usage is TRBJ1-5, with D perhaps TRBD1 (6 bases). CDR1 GTSNPN and CDR2 SVGIG come from the germline V gene (reference sequence). The CDR3 runs 15 residues. The V end lost 0 bases, the J end lost 4 bases, and 13 bases lay between the germline ends. The CDR3 loop is CAWSVQEGVNQPQHF. The CDR3 DNA follows: TGTGCCTGGAGTGTACAAGAGGGGGTTAATCAGCCCCAGCATTTT.

The rearrangement joins TRBV7-9 to TRBJ2-1; D not resolved. The germline gives CDR1 SEHNR, CDR2 FQNEAQ (reference sequence). The V gene lost 5 bases and the J gene lost 4 bases, with 12 bases spanning the gap. This CDR3 spans 14 amino acids. Here the CDR3 reads CASSVVSGYNEQFF. For the CDR3, the DNA is TGTGCCAGCAGCGTAGTGTCAGGATACAATGAGCAGTTCTTC. Full variable domain (outside the CDR3, taken from reference TRBV7-9 and TRBJ2-1): DTGVSQNPRHKITKRGQNVTFRCDPISEHNRLYWYRQTLGQGPEFLTYFQNEAQLEKSRLLSDRFSAERPKGSFSTLEIQRTEQGDSAMYLCASSVVSGYNEQFFGPGTRLTVL.

The chain has TRBV3-1 and TRBJ2-1; perhaps TRBD2 as D (5 bases). This CDR3 is 13 amino acids long. Per the germline V gene, CDR1 is LGHDT and CDR2 is YNNKEL (reference sequence). The V end was cut by 1 base, the J end by 15 bases, with 16 bases between. The CDR3 spells CASSQGPGGGSFF. Written as DNA, the CDR3 is TGTGCCAGCAGCCAAGGGCCAGGAGGTGGGTCGTTCTTC.

The CDR3, as DNA: TGTGCCAGCAGTAAAGTGAGCGGGAGGACAAAAGAGCAGTACTTC. Translated, it gives CASSKVSGRTKEQYF. This chain joins TRBV27 and TRBJ2-5, with 9 bases identical to TRBD2. The CDR3 consists of 15 residues. From germline, CDR1 is MNHEY and CDR2 SMNVEV (reference sequence). Trimming cost V 5 bases and J 11 bases; bases outside gene matches: 15.

Only a few counts were recorded for this clonotype. The chain uses TRBV27 and TRBJ2-3; 7 bases align to TRBD2. The CDR3 is made up of 18 amino acids. The V gene's germline CDR1 is MNHEY and CDR2 SMNVEV (reference sequence). Losses at the gene ends were 4 bases for V and 2 bases for J; bases not matched to a gene: 15. The CDR3 sequence: CASSSPGLPLRDTDTQYF. CDR3 sequence (DNA): TGTGCCAGCAGTTCTCCGGGACTACCTCTGAGGGACACAGATACGCAGTATTTT.

The V call is TRBV6-2 or TRBV6-3, the J call TRBJ2-3; D is possibly TRBD1 or TRBD2 (5 bases each). Per germline, CDR1 MNHEY and CDR2 SVGEGT. Trimming removed 5 bases at V and 7 bases at J, with 22 bases between. The CDR3 runs to 16 residues. In nucleotides, the CDR3 is TGTGCCAGCAGTCACCGACCCGTACCGGGACGTCATACGCAGTATTTT. It codes for CASSHRPVPGRHTQYF.

This chain links TRBV12-3 or TRBV12-4 with TRBJ1-3, with unresolved D. Trimming removed 9 bases from V and 3 bases from J, with 18 bases in between. The CDR3 extends over 15 amino acids. CDR3: CASQRTVILGNTIYF. Here the CDR3 DNA reads TGTGCCAGTCAAAGGACGGTGATCCTTGGAAACACCATATATTTT.

Only a few counts were recorded for this clonotype. The chain has TRBV3-1 and TRBJ2-7; 7 bases map to TRBD2. The CDR3 has 21 amino acids. Unmatched junction bases numbered 20, after V lost 0 bases and J lost 0 bases. From germline, CDR1 is LGHDT and CDR2 YNNKEL (reference sequence). The CDR3 reads CASSQDLMSIASTGGSYEQYF. For the CDR3, the DNA is TGTGCCAGCAGCCAAGATCTTATGTCGATAGCGTCTACGGGGGGCTCCTACGAGCAGTACTTC.

V and J are TRBV24-1 and TRBJ2-1, with 8 bases that match TRBD2. The CDR3 totals 15 residues. Germline V gives CDR1 KGHDR, CDR2 SFDVKD. Trimming cost V 3 bases and J 6 bases; bases outside gene matches: 6. CDR3 DNA sequence: TGTGCCACCAGTGATGGGAGCGGGAGCGCCAATGAGCAGTTCTTC. Protein: CATSDGSGSANEQFF.

A few counts support this clonotype. The V and J genes are TRBV29-1 and TRBJ2-3; a weak D match, TRBD1 (5 bases). V was shortened by 3 bases and J by 5 bases, with 12 bases between the two germline ends. Germline assignment: CDR1 SQVTM and CDR2 ANQGSEA. CDR3 size: 13 residues. CDR3 region: CSVDAQGLDTQYF. The DNA of the CDR3 is TGCAGCGTTGACGCGCAGGGATTAGATACGCAGTATTTT.

In its sample, this clonotype was seen many times. This chain joins TRBV20-1 and TRBJ2-7, with D uncertain. This CDR3 has 15 residues. V lost 7 bases, J lost 0 bases, and 19 bases lay in between. Per the germline V gene, CDR1 is DFQATT and CDR2 is SNEGSKA (reference sequence). The CDR3 sequence: CSVEIPGRSSYEQYF. The CDR3 DNA reads as TGCAGTGTTGAGATACCGGGCCGCAGCTCCTACGAGCAGTACTTC.

The rearrangement uses TRBV6-1 and TRBJ2-5; 8 bases fit TRBD1. TRBJ2-7 explains the end of the DNA better; the J call may be wrong. The CDR3 contains 14 residues. Germline CDR1 and CDR2: MNHNS and SASEGT. CDR3 DNA sequence: TGTGCCAGCAGCTTGACAGGGGCCGACTACGAGCAGTACTTC. It encodes CASSLTGADYEQYF.

The rearrangement uses TRBV29-1 and TRBJ1-4; D gene uncertain. This CDR3 is 12 amino acids long. In germline, CDR1 is SQVTM, CDR2 ANQGSEA. The V end lost 4 bases, the J end lost 5 bases, and 8 bases lay between the germline ends. CDR3: CSVVVANEKLFF. The CDR3 DNA reads TGCAGCGTTGTTGTAGCGAATGAAAAACTGTTTTTT.

This chain links TRBV28 with TRBJ2-7; 8 bases are shared with TRBD1. Germline lookup yields CDR1 MDHEN and CDR2 SYDVKM. The length of the CDR3 is 14 residues. V gave up 7 bases and J gave up 3 bases; unmatched junction bases: 8. DNA for the CDR3: TGTGCCAGCACCCCCGGGACAGGTGACTACGAGCAGTACTTC. Its translation: CASTPGTGDYEQYF.

The J gene is TRBJ2-1, the V gene TRBV20-1, with D maybe TRBD1 (5 bases). CDR1 and CDR2 from the germline V gene are DFQATT and SNEGSKA (reference sequence). V lost 5 bases, J lost 1 base, and 12 bases lay in between. The CDR3 length is 14 residues. In DNA form, the CDR3 reads TGCAGTGCTGGCGTAGGGGCATCCTACAATGAGCAGTTCTTC. It encodes CSAGVGASYNEQFF.